This T cell receptor beta chain was obtained from a study of cytomegalovirus exposure and HLA in healthy donors. The J segment lost 6 bases and the V segment lost 1 base, leaving 4 bases of the junction unmatched. Germline loops: CDR1 LGHNA, CDR2 YNFKEQ. This CDR3 comprises 15 residues. PCR amplification relied on 60 Vbeta primers (plus 13 Jbeta primers). This table comes from immunoSEQ multiplex PCR, and its TCRdb copy is limited to in-frame clones, with some not included. This table holds around 64,000 clones, approximately 92% found once. Specimen: PBMCs. The sequence was obtained from a young woman in good health and CMV-seropositive. This chain uses TRBV4-2 with TRBJ2-1, with TRBD2 identical over 9 bases. CDR3 sequence (DNA): TGTGCCAGCAGCCAAGTGGGACTAGCTCCCAATGAGCAGTTCTTC. Protein product: CASSQVGLAPNEQFF.